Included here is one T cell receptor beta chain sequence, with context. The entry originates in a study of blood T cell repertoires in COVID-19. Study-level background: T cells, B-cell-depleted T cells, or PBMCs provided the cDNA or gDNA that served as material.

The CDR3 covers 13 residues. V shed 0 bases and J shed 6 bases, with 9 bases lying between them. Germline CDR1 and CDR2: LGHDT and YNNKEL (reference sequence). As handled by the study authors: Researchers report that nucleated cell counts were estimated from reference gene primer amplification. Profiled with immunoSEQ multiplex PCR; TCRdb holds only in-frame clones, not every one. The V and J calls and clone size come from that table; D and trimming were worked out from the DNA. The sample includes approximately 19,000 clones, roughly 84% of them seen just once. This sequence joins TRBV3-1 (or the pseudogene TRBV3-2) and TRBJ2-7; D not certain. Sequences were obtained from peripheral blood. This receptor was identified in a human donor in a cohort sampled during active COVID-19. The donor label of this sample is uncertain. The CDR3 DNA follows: TGTGCCAGCAGCCAAGATGGGCCCCGCGAGCAGTACTTC. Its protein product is CASSQDGPREQYF.